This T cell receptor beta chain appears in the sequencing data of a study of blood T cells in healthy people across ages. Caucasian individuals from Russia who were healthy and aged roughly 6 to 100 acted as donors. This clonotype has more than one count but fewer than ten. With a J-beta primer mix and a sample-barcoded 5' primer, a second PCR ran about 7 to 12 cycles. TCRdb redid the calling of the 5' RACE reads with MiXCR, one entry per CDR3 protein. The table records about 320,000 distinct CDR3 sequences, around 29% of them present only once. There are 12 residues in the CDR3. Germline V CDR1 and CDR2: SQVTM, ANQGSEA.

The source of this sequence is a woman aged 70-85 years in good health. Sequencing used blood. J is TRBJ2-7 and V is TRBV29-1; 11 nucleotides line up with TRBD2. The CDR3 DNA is TGCAACGGGACTAGCGGCTCCTACGAGCAGTACTTC. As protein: CNGTSGSYEQYF.